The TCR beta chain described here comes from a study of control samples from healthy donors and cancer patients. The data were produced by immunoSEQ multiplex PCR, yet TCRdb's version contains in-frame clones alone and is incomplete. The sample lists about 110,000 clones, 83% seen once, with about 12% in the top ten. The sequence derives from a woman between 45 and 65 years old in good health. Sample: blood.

The DNA of the CDR3 is TGTGCCAGCAGTTACTTCGGGACAGTTTACAATGAGCAGTTCTTC. Amino acids: CASSYFGTVYNEQFF. The gene calls are TRBV6-7 and TRBJ2-1; 7 bases agree with TRBD1. TRBV6-7 is an open reading frame, and its role is uncertain. The CDR3 contains 15 residues. V shed 1 base, J shed 4 bases, and the junction held 4 bases outside the gene matches.